The source of this T cell receptor (beta chain) is a study of T cells in localized non-small cell lung cancer. The CDR3 extends over 16 amino acids. V was shortened by 5 bases and J by 2 bases, with 18 bases between the two germline ends. The V gene's germline CDR1 is SGHTA and CDR2 FQGNSA. Assay: immunoSEQ multiplex PCR; the TCRdb copy retains only in-frame clones and omits some. This table holds approximately 22,000 clones, about 90% found once. The input for sequencing was peripheral blood, taken before any cancer treatment. V and J are TRBV7-2 and TRBJ1-2, with D tentatively TRBD1 (6 bases). The sequence was collected from a male donor at least 60 years old with stage I squamous cell lung carcinoma. Here the CDR3 reads CASSPVEDRTNYGYTF. The CDR3, as DNA: TGTGCCAGCAGCCCGGTAGAAGACAGGACGAACTATGGCTACACCTTC.